This T cell receptor (beta chain) originates from a study of blood T cells in healthy people across ages. Study background: The capture of about one barcoded beta molecule per two T cells was achieved by template switching. Study-wide findings and caveats: In older individuals, TCR beta diversity per million T cells was lower, falling roughly linearly with age.

Primed by a sample-barcoded 5' primer and a J-beta primer mix, a second PCR proceeded for roughly 6 to 12 cycles. Each cDNA molecule received a tag from a template-switch adaptor that had 12 random nucleotides. MiXCR, applied by TCRdb to the 5' RACE reads, yields one record per CDR3 protein. This sample has 980,000 or so distinct CDR3 sequences; 40% to 60% occur once, and the top ten carry roughly 13%. In germline, CDR1 is SQVTM, CDR2 ANQGSEA. Trimming took 4 bases from V and 2 from J, leaving 7 bases between them. The CDR3 is 12 residues long. No fewer than 5.5 micrograms of total RNA were isolated from every sample. Details on this clonotype: Its specificity is not known.

This sequence joins TRBV29-1 and TRBJ2-3, with D hard to call. The material sequenced was blood. This sequence was found in a man aged 25-40 years in good health. In DNA form, the CDR3 reads TGCAGCGTTGTGAAGTACACAGATACGCAGTATTTT. Amino acid sequence: CSVVKYTDTQYF.